What follows are 28 T cell receptor beta chains derived from one specimen sequenced in a study of blood T cell repertoires in COVID-19. Using immunoSEQ multiplex PCR, the repertoire was profiled, and TCRdb retains in-frame clones only, with some absent. The sample has fewer than 250,000 clones, 83% seen once. The specimen was PBMCs or T cells enriched from blood (not recorded which). These receptors were obtained from a woman aged 40 to 55 who had been exposed to COVID-19.

This sequence joins TRBV7-2 and TRBJ2-4; weak D call: TRBD1 (6 bases). The V end lost 4 bases, the J end lost 9 bases, and 16 bases lay between the germline ends. Germline-derived CDR1 and CDR2 are SGHTA and FQGNSA. The CDR3 runs 14 residues. The CDR3: CASSSGTRSPIQYF. CDR3 DNA: TGTGCCAGCAGCTCCGGGACACGGAGCCCCATTCAGTACTTC.

CDR3 amino acids: CASSLAAAREGEQYF. In DNA, the CDR3 is TGTGCCAGCAGCTTGGCGGCCGCTCGGGAGGGCGAGCAGTACTTC. The chain has TRBV5-6 and TRBJ2-7; 8 bases match TRBD2. Unmatched junction bases numbered 8, after V lost 0 bases and J lost 6 bases. Germline V gene sequence: CDR1 SGHDT, CDR2 YYEEEE. The CDR3 sequence is 15 residues long.

This clone appeared a single time. The chain uses TRBV6-2 or TRBV6-3 and TRBJ1-4; possibly TRBD1 for D (5 bases). Trimming stripped 2 bases from V and 5 bases from J, with 12 bases between. The germline CDR1 and CDR2 sequences are MNHEY and SVGEGT. The CDR3 extends over 15 amino acids. In DNA, the CDR3 is TGTGCCAGCAGTTACAGCGGGACCCTAAATGAAAAACTGTTTTTT. Amino acids: CASSYSGTLNEKLFF.

V is TRBV30 and J is TRBJ2-1; no definite D call. The V gene lost 0 bases and the J gene lost 5 bases, with 8 bases spanning the gap. CDR1 and CDR2 from the germline V gene are GTSNPN and SVGIG (reference sequence). The length of the CDR3 is 13 residues. CDR3 DNA sequence: TGTGCCTGGAGTGTTCTTCGAGACAATGAGCAGTTCTTC. The encoded protein is CAWSVLRDNEQFF. The variable domain in full, with the rest retrieved from reference TRBV30 and TRBJ2-1, is SQTIHQWPATLVQPVGSPLSLECTVEGTSNPNLYWYRQAAGRGLQLLFYSVGIGQISSEVPQNLSASRPQDRQFILSSKKLLLSDSGFYLCAWSVLRDNEQFFGPGTRLTVL.

The rearrangement links TRBV5-6 to TRBJ2-3; D is possibly TRBD2 (5 bases). This CDR3 has 14 residues. Trimming took 5 bases from V and 1 from J, leaving 11 bases between them. Germline values: CDR1 SGHDT, CDR2 YYEEEE. The CDR3 region is CASRMMRGTDTQYF. The CDR3 bases are TGTGCCAGCAGGATGATGAGGGGCACAGATACGCAGTATTTT.

V gene TRBV18 combines with J gene TRBJ2-1; weak D call: TRBD1 (6 bases). The CDR3 totals 13 residues. Germline values: CDR1 KGHSH, CDR2 LQKENI. Between the trimmed V and J ends, which lost 2 bases and 8 bases, there was a span of 10 bases. The CDR3 DNA reads TGTGCCAGCTCACCATCAGGGGCCGATGAGCAGTTCTTC. It codes for CASSPSGADEQFF.

On this clone itself: Other DNA sequences in the same sample also yield this CDR3. V usage is TRBV7-2 and J usage is TRBJ2-1; D gene unclear. CDR1 and CDR2 from the germline V gene are SGHTA and FQGNSA. The CDR3 contains 14 residues. V lost 2 bases to trimming and J lost 6 bases, with 11 bases between them. CDR3: CASSLNSPGNEQFF. The CDR3 nucleotides read TGTGCCAGCAGCTTAAATAGCCCCGGCAATGAGCAGTTCTTC.

In DNA form, the CDR3 reads TGTGCCAGCAGCACCCAGGGGGAGAACGGGGAGCTGTTTTTT. Its protein is CASSTQGENGELFF. The chain joins TRBV6-2 or TRBV6-3 to TRBJ2-2; 7 bases are shared with TRBD1. Germline CDR1 and CDR2: MNHEY and SVGEGT. This CDR3 contains 14 residues. Trimming cost V 6 bases and J 7 bases; bases outside gene matches: 8.

The CDR3: CASSTTSVSYNEQFF. The CDR3 DNA sequence: TGTGCCAGCAGCACAACTAGCGTTTCCTACAATGAGCAGTTCTTC. This sequence joins TRBV7-3 and TRBJ2-1; TRBD2 aligns across 7 bases. The CDR3 loop spans 15 amino acids. After removal of 5 bases from V and 1 base from J, the junction contained 5 bases not matched to a gene. Germline CDR1 is SGHTA and CDR2 is FQGTGA.

V gene TRBV2 combines with J gene TRBJ1-1, with 9 positions matching TRBD1. Germline CDR1 SNHLY, CDR2 FYNNEI. The ends lost 6 bases at V and 1 base at J; junction bases unmatched: 6. The CDR3 contains 15 residues. CDR3 protein: CASRDRGAGNTEAFF. The DNA for the CDR3 is TGTGCCAGCAGAGACAGGGGGGCCGGGAACACTGAAGCTTTCTTT.

The CDR3 spells CASTLTGASSGANVLTF. Here the CDR3 DNA reads TGTGCCAGCACCCTGACAGGGGCCAGCTCTGGGGCCAACGTCCTGACTTTC. The chain carries TRBV27 and TRBJ2-6; 8 positions match TRBD1. Germline CDR1 MNHEY, CDR2 SMNVEV (reference sequence). CDR3 length equals 17 residues. V trimming: 7 bases; J trimming: 0 bases; junction bases outside the gene matches: 8.

This clone was found a few times. The chain carries TRBV5-4 and TRBJ2-1; 7 bases match TRBD1. Germline CDR1 reads SGHNT; CDR2 reads YYREEE (reference sequence). This CDR3 is built from 16 residues. V was clipped by 2 bases and J by 3 bases; unmatched bases: 8. CDR3: CASSFHAGGDYNEQFF. CDR3 in DNA: TGTGCCAGCAGCTTTCATGCAGGGGGAGACTACAATGAGCAGTTCTTC.

The chain uses TRBV7-8 and TRBJ1-6; 7 nucleotides align to TRBD1. The CDR3 consists of 13 residues. Germline CDR1 and CDR2: SGHVS and FQNEAQ. Trimming removed 5 bases from V and 11 bases from J; junction bases left unmatched: 6. In DNA, the CDR3 is TGTGCCAGCAGCCGACGACAGGGCACACCCCTCCACTTT. Translating it yields CASSRRQGTPLHF.

This chain connects TRBV19 to TRBJ2-3; 8 nucleotides line up with TRBD2. V was clipped by 7 bases and J by 4 bases; unmatched bases: 10. Germline V gene lookup returns CDR1 LNHDA and CDR2 SQIVND (reference sequence). This CDR3 is 15 amino acids long. CDR3 nucleotides: TGTGCCAGTAACGCCGGGACTAGTTTCCCAGATACGCAGTATTTT. Translating gives CASNAGTSFPDTQYF.

The rearrangement joins TRBV27 to TRBJ2-3; 11 bases are a match to TRBD1. There are 15 residues in the CDR3. The V gene's germline CDR1 is MNHEY and CDR2 SMNVEV (reference sequence). The J segment lost 6 bases and the V segment lost 6 bases, leaving 8 bases of the junction unmatched. Here the CDR3 DNA reads TGTGCCAGCAGGAAGGGACAGGGGGGTTCCGATACGCAGTATTTT. This gives the protein CASRKGQGGSDTQYF.

V gene TRBV4-1 combines with J gene TRBJ1-4; the match to TRBD1 covers 8 bases. V shed 3 bases, J shed 6 bases, and the junction held 9 bases outside the gene matches. In germline, CDR1 is MGHRA, CDR2 YSYEKL. The length of the CDR3 is 16 residues. CDR3 DNA sequence: TGCGCCAGCAGCCAGGTGTCGGGACAGGTACATGAAAAACTGTTTTTT. It is translated as CASSQVSGQVHEKLFF.

V gene TRBV6-5 combines with J gene TRBJ1-6; tentative D call: TRBD1 (5 bases). V was trimmed by 10 bases and J by 8 bases, leaving 15 bases between them. Germline CDR1 reads MNHEY; CDR2 reads SVGAGI. This CDR3 spans 13 amino acids. The CDR3 bases are TGTGCCACCTTACTACAGGATCATTCACCCCTCCACTTT. Residues: CATLLQDHSPLHF.

The chain employs TRBV14 and TRBJ2-3, with TRBD2 matching over 7 bases. Trimming removed 1 base from V and 2 bases from J; junction bases left unmatched: 24. This CDR3 region has 22 residues. Germline CDR1 and CDR2: SGHDN and FVKESK. CDR3 DNA sequence: TGTGCCAGCAGCCAAGGTAGTGTGGGACTAAGGCACCTTCCCCCTTACACAGATACGCAGTATTTT. This translates into CASSQGSVGLRHLPPYTDTQYF.

The genes are TRBV5-4 and TRBJ2-7, with TRBD2 identical over 8 bases. V trimming: 3 bases; J trimming: 3 bases; junction bases outside the gene matches: 11. The germline V gene encodes CDR1 SGHNT and CDR2 YYREEE (reference sequence). This CDR3 region has 16 residues. The CDR3 nucleotides are TGTGCCAGCAGCTCCCCCTCACGCGGGGGGATCTACGAGCAGTACTTC. Its translation is CASSSPSRGGIYEQYF. Full variable domain (missing parts from reference TRBV5-4 and TRBJ2-7): ETGVTQSPTHLIKTRGQQVTLRCSSQSGHNTVSWYQQALGQGPQFIFQYYREEENGRGNFPPRFSGLQFPNYSSELNVNALELDDSALYLCASSSPSRGGIYEQYFGPGTRLTVT.

CDR3 coding DNA: TGTGCCAGCAGCTTACGGCTAGCGGGGTCTAGCGAGCAGTACTTC. Residues: CASSLRLAGSSEQYF. This rearrangement joins TRBV7-2 to TRBJ2-7; TRBD2 aligns across 9 bases. Germline V gene sequence: CDR1 SGHTA, CDR2 FQGNSA. The J segment lost 6 bases and the V segment lost 2 bases, leaving 8 bases of the junction unmatched. This CDR3 is 15 amino acids long.

In DNA form, the CDR3 reads TGCAGCGTTCAGGGCCCCTGGGGCACAGATACGCAGTATTTT. This codes for CSVQGPWGTDTQYF. The rearrangement links TRBV29-1 to TRBJ2-3, with D possibly TRBD1 on 5 matching bases. V lost 5 bases and J lost 1, with 13 bases in between. This CDR3 is 14 amino acids long. The V gene's germline CDR1 is SQVTM and CDR2 ANQGSEA.

The genes are TRBV7-8 and TRBJ2-3; 12 bases line up with TRBD2. The V gene's germline CDR1 is SGHVS and CDR2 FQNEAQ. The CDR3 is made up of 16 amino acids. Trimming cost V 3 bases and J 4 bases; bases outside gene matches: 5. CDR3 amino acids: CASSFSASGGADTQYF. The CDR3 bases are TGTGCCAGCAGCTTTAGCGCTAGCGGGGGGGCAGATACGCAGTATTTT.

The chain is built from TRBV29-1 and TRBJ1-1, with D possibly matching TRBD1 (6 bases). The V and J ends lost 4 bases and 10 bases respectively, with 10 bases between them. The CDR3 runs 10 residues. Germline V gene lookup returns CDR1 SQVTM and CDR2 ANQGSEA. The CDR3 reads CSVGDKGAFF. Written as DNA, the CDR3 is TGCAGCGTTGGGGACAAGGGAGCTTTCTTT.

This clone was counted a few times. The V gene is TRBV27, the J gene TRBJ2-7; TRBD1 agrees at 8 bases. In germline, CDR1 is MNHEY, CDR2 SMNVEV (reference sequence). This CDR3 is built from 16 residues. The ends lost 6 bases at V and 6 bases at J; junction bases unmatched: 16. DNA for the CDR3: TGTGCCAGCAGCCGCCCCGGATGGACAGGGTTATCCGAGCAGTACTTC. Its protein is CASSRPGWTGLSEQYF.

The chain carries TRBV3-1 (or the pseudogene TRBV3-2) and TRBJ2-3; TRBD1 matches at 9 bases. V was pared by 5 bases and J by 1 base, with 13 bases of the junction left unmatched. This CDR3 has 18 residues. Germline CDR1 reads LGHDT; CDR2 reads YNNKEL (reference sequence). The CDR3 spells CASSDYPGQGVGTDTQYF. CDR3 coding DNA: TGTGCCAGCAGCGATTATCCGGGACAGGGAGTGGGCACAGATACGCAGTATTTT.

The J gene is TRBJ2-7, the V gene TRBV19, with D maybe TRBD2 (5 bases). Looked up from germline, CDR1 is LNHDA and CDR2 is SQIVND (reference sequence). The CDR3 is 15 residues long. V was shortened by 0 bases and J by 0 bases, with 9 bases between the two germline ends. Here the CDR3 reads CASSIDRGSSYEQYF. The CDR3 bases are TGTGCCAGTAGTATAGATCGAGGGTCCTCCTACGAGCAGTACTTC.

The V gene is TRBV30, the J gene TRBJ1-1, with D perhaps TRBD1 (6 bases). Trimming cost V 4 bases and J 7 bases, with 25 bases left between them. There are 16 residues in the CDR3. Germline CDR1 and CDR2: GTSNPN and SVGIG (reference sequence). The CDR3 reads CAWTRGVNSRGGEAFF. The CDR3 DNA follows: TGTGCCTGGACCCGTGGAGTGAACAGCCGAGGGGGTGAAGCTTTCTTT.

The rearrangement uses TRBV5-8 and TRBJ2-2; no clear D gene. Looked up from germline, CDR1 is SGHTS and CDR2 is YDEGEE. V was trimmed by 4 bases and J by 7 bases, leaving 20 bases between them. The CDR3 totals 16 residues. As DNA, the CDR3 is TGTGCCAGCAGCCCCCAGGCCCAACTCCGTGGCGGGGAGCTGTTTTTT. It translates to CASSPQAQLRGGELFF. Combining the CDR3 with reference TRBV5-8 and TRBJ2-2 gives the whole variable domain EAGVTQSPTHLIKTRGQQATLRCSPISGHTSVYWYQQALGLGLQFLLWYDEGEERNRGNFPPRFSGRQFPNYSSELNVNALELEDSALYLCASSPQAQLRGGELFFGEGSRLTVL.